The clone carrying this TCR beta chain was seen only once. The repertoire was sequenced with immunoSEQ multiplex PCR; TCRdb's copy has only in-frame clones and lacks some. The table includes tens of thousands of clones, about 94% detected once. The CDR3 covers 14 residues. CDR1 WNHNN and CDR2 SYGVQD come from the germline V gene (reference sequence). The J segment lost 3 bases and the V segment lost 3 bases, leaving 3 bases of the junction unmatched. This record belongs to a study of cytomegalovirus exposure and HLA in healthy donors. Sequencing was performed on PBMCs. The chain employs TRBV10-1 and TRBJ2-3, with 7 nucleotides matching TRBD2. The sequence derives from a man aged 18 to 35 in good health and CMV-seropositive. CDR3 loop: CASSDGGTTDTQYF. The CDR3 nucleotides are TGCGCCAGCAGTGACGGGGGGACGACAGATACGCAGTATTTT.